This T cell receptor (beta chain) was observed in a study of T cells expressing NK-cell markers (TCRdb year 2020). In the study overall: TCR beta-chain repertoires were profiled in sorted CD3+CD56+NKG2C+, CD3+CD56+NKG2C- and CD3+CD56-NKG2C+ T-cell subsets from roughly eight donors. Among the eight sequenced donors, only one was HCMV-seronegative, while the other seven were HCMV-seropositive. The eight sequenced donors were randomly selected healthy volunteers, three men and five women. Libraries were sequenced as 2 x 150 bp reads on Illumina HiSeq 2000/2500, MiSeq or NextSeq.

The paper as a whole reports these results and caveats: Whether the expanded NKG2C-expressing T cell clones were specific for HCMV antigens was left unclear. Those dominant clonotypes were again the most abundant among CD3+CD56-NKG2C+ cells in a handful of donors, at about 25-60.1%. In several donors, the dominant CD3+CD56+NKG2C+ clonotypes were found to rank among the top 10 CD8+ clonotypes and to make up 1.0-7.0% of CD8+ T cells.

Regarding this clonotype: Its antigen is still unknown.

HCMV-specific IgG was detected in serum with a commercial ELISA kit to determine HCMV serostatus. Ficoll density gradient centrifugation was used to isolate peripheral blood mononuclear cells from blood. From the cysteine up to the phenylalanine, the CDR3 has a length of 14 residues. There is no recorded DNA. Looking up the germline V gene (reference sequence) yields CDR1 MNHEY and CDR2 SMNVEV. Sequencing was performed on an Illumina HiSeq 2000. TCR beta cDNA libraries were prepared using 5'RACE template switching, which introduced a universal primer site and unique molecular identifiers. Priming for cDNA synthesis came from the TCR beta constant segment, and two successive PCR amplification steps followed. Under the source paper's analysis protocol: MIGEC was used to demultiplex reads and group reads by UMI, and MiTCR was used to assemble and quantify clonotypes. Only TCR cDNA sequences supported by at least two reads were kept to exclude erroneous sequences. The tcR package was used for downstream repertoire analysis, and clonotypes were matched between fractions using CDR3 nucleotide sequence together with V segment. VDJmatch was used to annotate antigen specificity against VDJdb, with one amino acid substitution in CDR3 permitted. The reads, reprocessed by TCRdb, yield one row per CDR3 protein sequence and no DNA. V and J calls and clone size were set by TCRdb, not the authors. The record for this sample contains 150,000 to 160,000 distinct CDR3 sequences. Roughly a third of the sample belongs to the ten largest clones.

The sequence derives from a woman between 50 and 59 years old in good health. Donor details come from another sample of the same person, matched by shared clones. The receptor chain draws on TRBV27 and TRBJ1-5; as DNA is missing, the TRBD1 call by TCRdb cannot be tested. The material sequenced was blood T cells: a sorted CD56 or NKG2C T cell subset, CD4+ or CD8+ T cells, or bulk PBMC T cells (not recorded which). The CDR3 loop reads CASSFQGGGQPQHF.